The 19 T cell receptor beta chains below were found in one sample sequenced in a study of cytomegalovirus exposure and HLA in healthy donors. Profiled with immunoSEQ multiplex PCR; TCRdb holds only in-frame clones, not every one. Of 300,000 to 400,000 clones in the sample, roughly 89% are singletons; the top ten hold 0.83%. The material sequenced was PBMCs. The source is a woman aged 18-29 years in good health and CMV-seronegative.

The CDR3 region is CASTQGPGELFF. DNA of the CDR3: TGTGCCAGCACACAGGGTCCCGGGGAGCTGTTTTTT. V usage is TRBV2 and J usage is TRBJ2-2; possible D gene TRBD1, 6 bases. The germline V gene has CDR1 SNHLY and CDR2 FYNNEI. The V and J ends lost 7 bases and 6 bases respectively, with 9 bases between them. The CDR3 is made up of 12 amino acids.

The V gene is TRBV11-2, the J gene TRBJ2-5; D is ambiguous. CDR3 length: 14 residues. CDR1 and CDR2 from the germline V gene are SGHAT and FQNNGV. The V end lost 5 bases, the J end lost 3 bases, and 13 bases lay between the germline ends. In DNA form, the CDR3 reads TGTGCCAGCAGCCGTGGGCAGCTCAAAGAGACCCAGTACTTC. Its protein is CASSRGQLKETQYF.

This chain links TRBV27 with TRBJ2-7; TRBD2 aligns across 10 bases. Trimming removed 6 bases from V and 4 bases from J; junction bases left unmatched: 12. The CDR3 spans 16 residues. Germline V gives CDR1 MNHEY, CDR2 SMNVEV (reference sequence). CDR3 nucleotide sequence: TGTGCCAGCAGCTATAGCGTAGCTAGCGGGGGTTACGAGCAGTACTTC. Amino acids: CASSYSVASGGYEQYF.

Here the CDR3 reads CASSAYSLSNEKLFF. CDR3 in DNA: TGTGCCAGTAGTGCCTACAGCCTATCTAATGAAAAACTGTTTTTT. The rearrangement links TRBV19 to TRBJ1-4; D gene unclear. Germline CDR1 is LNHDA and CDR2 is SQIVND (reference sequence). V was cut by 5 bases and J by 3 bases, with 13 bases left in between. This CDR3 has 15 residues.

This clone was observed once. J is TRBJ1-1 and V is TRBV27; 8 bases match TRBD1. CDR3 size: 13 residues. CDR1 is MNHEY, CDR2 SMNVEV, per germline (reference sequence). V was pared by 5 bases and J by 7 bases, with 6 bases of the junction left unmatched. CDR3 residues: CASSKTQGVEAFF. CDR3 DNA sequence: TGTGCCAGCAGTAAAACACAGGGGGTTGAAGCTTTCTTT.

The chain employs TRBV28 and TRBJ1-2; D gene uncertain. The CDR3 is 17 residues long. Trimming left V 1 base short and J 3 bases short, with 18 bases between. The germline V gene has CDR1 MDHEN and CDR2 SYDVKM. CDR3: CASSLLRGSSGDYGYTF. In DNA form, the CDR3 reads TGTGCCAGCAGTTTATTACGAGGGTCATCAGGCGACTATGGCTACACCTTC.

Points on this clone: At one end, the junction sequence differs from germline, possibly due to a read error. J is TRBJ1-1 and V is TRBV15; 10 bases align to TRBD1. The CDR3 sequence is 15 residues long. CDR1 LNHNV and CDR2 YYDKDF come from the germline V gene (reference sequence). The CDR3, as DNA: TGTGCCACCAGCCGAGACAGGGGGCTAGGCACTGAAGCTTTCTTT. Translating it yields CATSRDRGLGTEAFF. The full variable domain, its missing parts supplied by reference TRBV15 and TRBJ1-1, is DAMVIQNPRYQVTQFGKPVTLSCSQTLNHNVMYWYQQKSSQAPKLLFHYYDKDFNNEADTPDNFQSRRPNTSFCFLDIRSPGLGDTAMYLCATSRDRGLGTEAFFGQGTRLTVV.

The chain joins TRBV15 to TRBJ2-6, with 10 bases lining up with TRBD1. The germline V gene has CDR1 LNHNV and CDR2 YYDKDF (reference sequence). This CDR3 has 18 amino acids. V trimming: 0 bases; J trimming: 0 bases; junction bases outside the gene matches: 2. Here the CDR3 reads CATSREGTGVSGANVLTF. Written as DNA, the CDR3 is TGTGCCACCAGCAGAGAAGGGACAGGGGTCTCTGGGGCCAACGTCCTGACTTTC.

The rearrangement links TRBV30 to TRBJ2-1; 13 bases align to TRBD2. Germline V lookup: CDR1 GTSNPN, CDR2 SVGIG (reference sequence). The V segment lost 1 base and the J segment 9 bases; nucleotides outside the gene matches: 9. This CDR3 has 16 amino acids. The CDR3 sequence is CAWSDRTSGSFGEQFF. The DNA of the CDR3 is TGTGCCTGGAGTGATCGGACTAGCGGGAGTTTCGGTGAGCAGTTCTTC. Supplemented by reference TRBV30 and TRBJ2-1, the full variable domain reads SQTIHQWPATLVQPVGSPLSLECTVEGTSNPNLYWYRQAAGRGLQLLFYSVGIGQISSEVPQNLSASRPQDRQFILSSKKLLLSDSGFYLCAWSDRTSGSFGEQFFGPGTRLTVL.

The V call is TRBV5-5, the J call TRBJ1-4; D remains ambiguous. The length of the CDR3 is 15 residues. In germline, CDR1 is SGHKS, CDR2 YYEKEE (reference sequence). Trimming took off 2 bases at V and 2 bases at J, with 10 bases between the two ends. The CDR3 sequence is CASSLRRVTNEKLFF. The DNA of the CDR3 is TGTGCCAGCAGCTTACGGAGGGTCACTAATGAAAAACTGTTTTTT.

This rearrangement joins TRBV27 to TRBJ2-2, with TRBD2 matching 15 bases. Germline V gene lookup returns CDR1 MNHEY and CDR2 SMNVEV (reference sequence). V trimming: 7 bases; J trimming: 6 bases; junction bases outside the gene matches: 12. CDR3 length equals 18 residues. The CDR3 nucleotides are TGTGCCAGCACCAGGGCCGGGACTAGCGGGAGGCGTCCCGGGGAGCTGTTTTTT. Its translation is CASTRAGTSGRRPGELFF.

This clone is a singleton in its sample. This chain uses TRBV7-3 with TRBJ2-3; tentatively, D is TRBD2 (6 bases). The germline V gene encodes CDR1 SGHTA and CDR2 FQGTGA. This CDR3 is 17 amino acids long. Trimming removed 4 bases at V and 1 base at J, with 18 bases between. CDR3 DNA sequence: TGTGCCAGCAGCTCAACCCTGAGCGGAGGGGGCACAGATACGCAGTATTTT. This translates into CASSSTLSGGGTDTQYF.

The V and J genes are TRBV6-4 and TRBJ2-2; 11 nucleotides align to TRBD2. Germline values: CDR1 MRHNA, CDR2 SNTAGT. The J segment lost 6 bases and the V segment lost 9 bases, leaving 6 bases of the junction unmatched. The CDR3 consists of 14 residues. Here the CDR3 DNA reads TGTGCCAGAGAACTAGCGGGAGACCCCGGGGAGCTGTTTTTT. It translates to CARELAGDPGELFF.

This chain links TRBV28 with TRBJ1-4, with D possibly TRBD1 on 5 matching bases. The germline gives CDR1 MDHEN, CDR2 SYDVKM. CDR3 size: 15 residues. V was trimmed by 3 bases and J by 3 bases, leaving 11 bases between them. The CDR3: CASSFSGAANEKLFF. Written as DNA, the CDR3 is TGTGCCAGCAGTTTTAGCGGGGCGGCTAATGAAAAACTGTTTTTT.

The V gene is TRBV18, the J gene TRBJ2-1; D not certain. There are 14 residues in the CDR3. V shed 0 bases and J shed 5 bases, with 8 bases lying between them. CDR1 KGHSH and CDR2 LQKENI come from the germline V gene. CDR3 sequence (DNA): TGTGCCAGCTCACCACCCCCCCTTAACAATGAGCAGTTCTTC. It translates to CASSPPPLNNEQFF.

The chain joins TRBV9 to TRBJ1-2, with D maybe TRBD1 (6 bases). Trimming removed 3 bases at V and 8 bases at J, with 20 bases between. The CDR3 runs 15 residues. In germline, CDR1 is SGDLS, CDR2 YYNGEE. CDR3 DNA sequence: TGTGCCAGCAGCGCCCTCCGGGGGGCTATGAGGGGCTACACCTTC. Amino acid sequence: CASSALRGAMRGYTF.

The genes are TRBV29-1 and TRBJ2-7; no clear D gene. The V and J ends lost 2 bases and 7 bases respectively, with 21 bases between them. The CDR3 length is 15 residues. Germline CDR1 reads SQVTM; CDR2 reads ANQGSEA. In DNA form, the CDR3 reads TGCAGCGTTGAACCAGTGGAACAGTCCCTCTGGGAGCAGTACTTC. Amino acid sequence: CSVEPVEQSLWEQYF.

The rearrangement links TRBV5-1 to TRBJ2-6, with a weak D call TRBD2 (5 bases). The CDR3 contains 12 residues. V shed 8 bases and J shed 7 bases, with 10 bases lying between them. Germline V CDR1 and CDR2: SGHRS, YFSETQ. CDR3 region: CASLGEANVLTF. CDR3 coding DNA: TGCGCCAGTCTCGGGGAAGCCAACGTCCTGACTTTC.

The rearrangement links TRBV9 to TRBJ1-1; TRBD1 is a possible D gene (6 bases). The CDR3 has 15 residues. V shed 1 base and J shed 3 bases, with 13 bases lying between them. The germline V gene has CDR1 SGDLS and CDR2 YYNGEE. CDR3 DNA: TGTGCCAGCAGCGTACGCCGGGACACATACACTGAAGCTTTCTTT. This sequence encodes CASSVRRDTYTEAFF.